Listed here are 23 T cell receptor beta chains from one sample, sequenced in a study of CD8 T cells in Susac syndrome. An input of about 0.45 to 1 ug of RNA was subjected to reverse transcription using random hexamers. TCRdb re-called the immunoSEQ multiplex PCR reads through MiXCR, storing one row per CDR3 protein. This repertoire shows approximately 170,000 distinct CDR3 sequences, roughly 94% found once; its top ten account for 0.085% to 0.095%. The sequencing sample was made of CD4+ T cells from PBMCs. These receptors were collected from a human donor with multiple sclerosis.

The chain combines TRBV12-3 or TRBV12-4 with TRBJ2-7; TRBD2 matches 11 bases. The CDR3 runs 16 residues. Trimming at V came to 5 bases and at J to 0 bases, leaving 6 bases not matched to a gene. CDR3 sequence reads: CASSRGLAGLSYEQYF. The CDR3 region has the DNA TGTGCCAGCAGTCGTGGACTAGCGGGCCTCTCCTACGAGCAGTACTTC.

V usage is TRBV28 and J usage is TRBJ2-7; 9 nucleotides align to TRBD1. Germline V lookup: CDR1 MDHEN, CDR2 SYDVKM. V was pared by 7 bases and J by 3 bases, with 7 bases of the junction left unmatched. The CDR3 covers 14 residues. CDR3 residues: CASKYPGQGYEQYF. CDR3 DNA: TGTGCCAGCAAATATCCGGGACAGGGCTACGAGCAGTACTTC.

The chain links TRBV6-1 to TRBJ1-1; D gene uncertain. There are 14 residues in the CDR3. Germline V CDR1 and CDR2: MNHNS, SASEGT. Trimming took off 3 bases at V and 6 bases at J, with 14 bases between the two ends. CDR3 coding DNA: TGTGCCAGCAGTGACCTGGACCTCTCCCCTGAAGCTTTCTTT. It yields the protein CASSDLDLSPEAFF.

The V and J genes are TRBV3-1 and TRBJ2-7, with D perhaps matching TRBD1 or TRBD2 (5 bases each). The CDR3 extends over 14 amino acids. Deletions cut 4 bases from V and 8 bases from J, with 18 bases between. Germline V CDR1 and CDR2: LGHDT, YNNKEL (reference sequence). In DNA form, the CDR3 reads TGTGCCAGCAGCCGGGCTAATACCCGGGGCCAGCAGTACTTC. It encodes CASSRANTRGQQYF.

The rearrangement uses TRBV25-1 and TRBJ2-7; a possible D gene is TRBD1 (5 bases). V shed 3 bases and J shed 4 bases, with 16 bases lying between them. Germline CDR1 and CDR2: MGHDK and SYGVNS. The CDR3 consists of 15 residues. The DNA of the CDR3 is TGTGCCAGCAGTGACGACAGTGCCACTTATTACGAGCAGTACTTC. Translation gives CASSDDSATYYEQYF.

This sequence joins TRBV29-1 and TRBJ2-1; TRBD2 matches at 7 bases. V shed 7 bases and J 5 bases; nucleotides not matched to a gene: 26. This CDR3 comprises 19 residues. Germline V lookup: CDR1 SQVTM, CDR2 ANQGSEA. DNA for the CDR3: TGCAGCGGGATAAGACTAGCTCCGACTCGCGGAGGTTTCGACAATGAGCAGTTCTTC. This sequence encodes CSGIRLAPTRGGFDNEQFF.

The rearrangement uses TRBV24-1 and TRBJ2-2; either TRBD1 or TRBD2 may fit D (5 bases each). Germline values: CDR1 KGHDR, CDR2 SFDVKD. CDR3 length equals 14 residues. V lost 2 bases, J lost 5 bases, and 8 bases lay in between. This CDR3 is CATSDWGRTGELFF. CDR3 nucleotide sequence: TGTGCCACCAGTGATTGGGGACGGACCGGGGAGCTGTTTTTT.

The sample holds one count of this clonotype. The J gene is TRBJ2-5, the V gene TRBV7-2; D uncertain. Trimming cost V 4 bases and J 5 bases, with 11 bases left between them. This CDR3 has 13 residues. The germline V gene encodes CDR1 SGHTA and CDR2 FQGNSA. CDR3 region: CASSSTLRETQYF. The CDR3 nucleotides read TGTGCCAGCAGCTCTACCTTGCGGGAGACCCAGTACTTC.

This clonotype was counted a single time. The chain employs TRBV2 and TRBJ1-2; no reliable D call. V was cut by 3 bases and J by 6 bases, with 11 bases left in between. The CDR3 has 13 residues. Germline V gene data show CDR1 as SNHLY and CDR2 as FYNNEI. CDR3 nucleotide sequence: TGTGCCAGCAGTGAGCGGTCCCCCCATGGCTACACCTTC. This translates into CASSERSPHGYTF. Variable domain in full (rest from reference TRBV2 and TRBJ1-2): EPEVTQTPSHQVTQMGQEVILRCVPISNHLYFYWYRQILGQKVEFLVSFYNNEISEKSEIFDDQFSVERPDGSNFTLKIRSTKLEDSAMYFCASSERSPHGYTFGSGTRLTVV.

This clonotype was seen a single time. The chain couples TRBV27 to TRBJ2-7; D is perhaps TRBD1 (5 bases). The length of the CDR3 is 14 residues. Trimming removed 2 bases from V and 3 bases from J, with 11 bases in between. Germline V gene lookup returns CDR1 MNHEY and CDR2 SMNVEV (reference sequence). Here the CDR3 reads CASSLRQGVYEQYF. Here the CDR3 DNA reads TGTGCCAGCAGTTTACGGCAGGGTGTCTACGAGCAGTACTTC.

This chain links TRBV5-5 with TRBJ2-6; D is perhaps TRBD1 or TRBD2 (5 bases each). The CDR3 has 15 residues. Between the trimmed V and J ends, which lost 3 bases and 2 bases, there was a span of 9 bases. Germline CDR1 reads SGHKS; CDR2 reads YYEKEE (reference sequence). The chain's CDR3 is CASSSGPTGANVLTF. The CDR3 DNA sequence: TGTGCCAGCAGCTCGGGACCCACTGGGGCCAACGTCCTGACTTTC.

The J gene is TRBJ1-2, the V gene TRBV10-1; no clear D. CDR3 length equals 14 residues. V was trimmed by 2 bases and J by 6 bases, leaving 13 bases between them. Germline V gives CDR1 WNHNN, CDR2 SYGVQD (reference sequence). CDR3 in amino acids: CASSETRTAHGYTF. CDR3 sequence (DNA): TGCGCCAGCAGTGAGACCCGGACGGCGCATGGCTACACCTTC.

The CDR3 protein is CAWSRIRTGLSKLFF. The CDR3 nucleotides read TGTGCCTGGAGCAGGATTCGGACAGGTCTTTCAAAACTGTTTTTT. J is TRBJ1-4 and V is TRBV30; 7 bases agree with TRBD1. The CDR3 spans 15 residues. In germline, CDR1 is GTSNPN, CDR2 SVGIG (reference sequence). V shed 3 bases, J shed 10 bases, and the junction held 14 bases outside the gene matches.

The chain has TRBV20-1 and TRBJ2-2, with TRBD2 as a possible D gene (5 bases). V lost 5 bases and J 3 bases, leaving 19 bases between the germline ends. The CDR3 runs to 16 residues. Germline values: CDR1 DFQATT, CDR2 SNEGSKA (reference sequence). CDR3 nucleotide sequence: TGCAGTGCTCGTATGAACGGGAATGGGTACACCGGGGAGCTGTTTTTT. Protein sequence: CSARMNGNGYTGELFF.

The chain uses TRBV7-3 and TRBJ2-5; D gene unclear. Germline assignment: CDR1 SGHTA and CDR2 FQGTGA. Deletions cut 2 bases from V and 4 bases from J, with 5 bases between. The CDR3 is made up of 12 amino acids. CDR3 DNA sequence: TGTGCCAGCAGCTTACTAGGAGAGACCCAGTACTTC. Protein sequence: CASSLLGETQYF.

The chain joins TRBV11-2 to TRBJ1-2; D is uncertain. This CDR3 spans 14 amino acids. V lost 1 base, J lost 2 bases, and 8 bases lay in between. Germline CDR1 and CDR2: SGHAT and FQNNGV. The CDR3 region has the DNA TGTGCCAGCAGCTTAGGGCGGTACAACTATGGCTACACCTTC. Encoded protein: CASSLGRYNYGYTF.

This chain uses TRBV19 with TRBJ2-4; 8 nucleotides line up with TRBD1. Germline lookup yields CDR1 LNHDA and CDR2 SQIVND (reference sequence). The CDR3 contains 16 residues. V lost 3 bases and J lost 7; bases outside the gene matches: 11. CDR3: CASSIRTGSRVNIQYF. The CDR3 coding sequence is TGTGCCAGTAGTATTCGGACAGGGAGTAGAGTTAACATTCAGTACTTC.

The chain carries TRBV3-1 and TRBJ1-1; TRBD1 might be the D (5 bases). CDR1 and CDR2 (germline): LGHDT, YNNKEL (reference sequence). The CDR3 is made up of 14 amino acids. V was pared by 4 bases and J by 1 base, with 10 bases between. The CDR3 region has the DNA TGTGCCAGCAGCCTAACCGACAGGAACACTGAAGCTTTCTTT. It codes for CASSLTDRNTEAFF. The full variable domain, its missing parts supplied by reference TRBV3-1 and TRBJ1-1, is DTAVSQTPKYLVTQMGNDKSIKCEQNLGHDTMYWYKQDSKKFLKIMFSYNNKELIINETVPNRFSPKSPDKAHLNLHINSLELGDSAVYFCASSLTDRNTEAFFGQGTRLTVV.

The chain combines TRBV20-1 with TRBJ2-7; tentative D call: TRBD1 (7 bases). The germline V gene has CDR1 DFQATT and CDR2 SNEGSKA (reference sequence). V gave up 3 bases and J gave up 0 bases, with 12 bases separating them. CDR3 size: 14 residues. CDR3 amino acids: CSARGGTVSYEQYF. For the CDR3, the DNA is TGCAGTGCTAGGGGCGGGACAGTCTCCTACGAGCAGTACTTC.

The chain employs TRBV27 and TRBJ1-1; TRBD1 is a possible D gene (5 bases). Trimming took 6 bases from V and 6 from J, leaving 17 bases between them. The germline gives CDR1 MNHEY, CDR2 SMNVEV (reference sequence). There are 14 residues in the CDR3. For the CDR3, the DNA is TGTGCCAGCAGACTCGGGACGCTCGGCGCTGAAGCTTTCTTT. Residues: CASRLGTLGAEAFF.

The CDR3 is CASSQWNRETQYF. For the CDR3, the DNA is TGTGCCAGCAGCCAATGGAATCGGGAGACCCAGTACTTC. The V call is TRBV14, the J call TRBJ2-5; D not resolved. This CDR3 spans 13 amino acids. With 2 bases removed from V and 5 bases from J, the gap between germline ends came to 9 bases. Germline CDR1 SGHDN, CDR2 FVKESK.

J is TRBJ1-1 and V is TRBV30; 9 bases are a match to TRBD1. The CDR3 sequence is 16 residues long. Looked up from germline, CDR1 is GTSNPN and CDR2 is SVGIG (reference sequence). This chain's CDR3 is CATTGGETGVNTEAFF. The CDR3 DNA is TGTGCTACAACAGGGGGCGAAACGGGGGTTAACACTGAAGCTTTCTTT.

The chain couples TRBV27 to TRBJ2-7, with 8 bases aligning to TRBD1. Germline lookup yields CDR1 MNHEY and CDR2 SMNVEV (reference sequence). The CDR3 has 15 amino acids. V dropped 3 bases and J dropped 2; count of bases not matched to a gene: 6. As DNA, the CDR3 is TGTGCCAGCAGTTTTTCCGGGACAGGCCCCTACGAGCAGTACTTC. This encodes CASSFSGTGPYEQYF.